The 16 T cell receptor beta chains below all came from one sample that was sequenced in a study of shared clonotypes between healthy human individuals. Libraries were prepared by immunoSEQ multiplex PCR; TCRdb keeps only in-frame clonotypes and omits some of them. The sample has 300,000 to 400,000 clones; roughly 87% are singletons. The specimen was memory CD8+ T cells sorted from blood. The subset here: CD45RO+ cells pooled with CCR7-negative TemRA cells. These receptors were taken from a man aged 18 to 35 in good health.

The chain employs TRBV6-5 and TRBJ2-1; D possibly corresponds to TRBD2 (6 bases). CDR1 is MNHEY, CDR2 SVGAGI, per germline. Trimming removed 5 bases at V and 4 bases at J, with 9 bases between. CDR3 size: 13 residues. The CDR3 DNA reads as TGTGCCAGCAGTGACCGGGAGTACAATGAGCAGTTCTTC. It translates to CASSDREYNEQFF.

The chain combines TRBV7-9 with TRBJ2-7; 7 nucleotides line up with TRBD1. Germline V CDR1 and CDR2: SEHNR, FQNEAQ (reference sequence). V lost 6 bases, J lost 1 base, and 3 bases stayed unmatched. This CDR3 has 13 amino acids. The CDR3 sequence is CASSGTVSYEQYF. The CDR3 region has the DNA TGTGCCAGCAGTGGGACAGTTTCCTACGAGCAGTACTTC.

The chain couples TRBV2 to TRBJ1-4; no definite D call. The CDR3 has 15 amino acids. V was shortened by 3 bases and J by 6 bases, with 14 bases between the two germline ends. The germline V gene encodes CDR1 SNHLY and CDR2 FYNNEI. The CDR3 region has the DNA TGTGCCAGCAGTGACATCCGGGTAAAAGATGAAAAACTGTTTTTT. Its protein is CASSDIRVKDEKLFF.

The chain recombines TRBV4-2 with TRBJ2-7, with 14 bases aligning to TRBD2. The CDR3 has 16 residues. Germline V gene lookup returns CDR1 LGHNA and CDR2 YNFKEQ. The trim removed 4 bases at V and 5 bases at J, leaving 7 bases unmatched. The CDR3: CASSLPGLAGEDEQYF. The CDR3 nucleotides read TGTGCCAGCAGCCTCCCGGGACTAGCGGGAGAGGACGAGCAGTACTTC.

The chain links TRBV11-2 to TRBJ2-1, with D unresolved. This CDR3 has 12 amino acids. The germline V gene encodes CDR1 SGHAT and CDR2 FQNNGV. V lost 2 bases to trimming and J lost 14 bases, with 13 bases between them. CDR3 residues: CASSLLLDREFF. The DNA for the CDR3 is TGTGCCAGCAGCTTATTGCTAGATCGGGAGTTCTTC. The full variable domain, completed using reference TRBV11-2 and TRBJ2-1, is EAGVAQSPRYKIIEKRQSVAFWCNPISGHATLYWYQQILGQGPKLLIQFQNNGVVDDSQLPKDRFSAERLKGVDSTLKIQPAKLEDSAVYLCASSLLLDREFFGPGTRLTVL.

The chain uses TRBV9 and TRBJ1-2; TRBD1 aligns across 8 bases. Germline assignment: CDR1 SGDLS and CDR2 YYNGEE. This CDR3 is built from 16 residues. J lost 8 bases, V lost 3 bases, and 15 bases had no gene match. The CDR3 DNA is TGTGCCAGCAGCGACACCTCAGGACAGGGTAGTTCAGGCTACACCTTC. It yields the protein CASSDTSGQGSSGYTF. Filled out from reference TRBV9 and TRBJ1-2, the complete variable domain reads DSGVTQTPKHLITATGQRVTLRCSPRSGDLSVYWYQQSLDQGLQFLIQYYNGEERAKGNILERFSAQQFPDLHSELNLSSLELGDSALYFCASSDTSGQGSSGYTFGSGTRLTVV.

The gene calls are TRBV7-9 and TRBJ2-7, with 11 bases that match TRBD2. Germline V gene sequence: CDR1 SEHNR, CDR2 FQNEAQ (reference sequence). There are 15 residues in the CDR3. The trim removed 3 bases at V and 0 bases at J, leaving 1 base unmatched. CDR3 nucleotide sequence: TGTGCCAGCAGCTTCCTAGCGGGGGGCTCCTACGAGCAGTACTTC. It codes for CASSFLAGGSYEQYF.

This clone has a handful of counts. This sequence joins TRBV6-5 and TRBJ2-7, with TRBD1 matching over 10 bases. The CDR3 spans 15 residues. Germline V CDR1 and CDR2: MNHEY, SVGAGI. V lost 2 bases and J lost 4; bases outside the gene matches: 5. The CDR3 region is CASSYDGTGVYEQYF. Written as DNA, the CDR3 is TGTGCCAGCAGTTACGACGGGACAGGGGTTTACGAGCAGTACTTC.

The rearrangement uses TRBV10-1 and TRBJ1-1; 9 bases are shared with TRBD1. The V and J ends lost 5 bases and 0 bases, in that order; junction bases with no gene match: 7. In germline, CDR1 is WNHNN, CDR2 SYGVQD (reference sequence). The CDR3 is 16 residues long. The CDR3 coding sequence is TGCGCCAGCAGTCCTTACAGGGGGCTCATGAACACTGAAGCTTTCTTT. The encoded protein is CASSPYRGLMNTEAFF.

The chain combines TRBV2 with TRBJ1-1; D gene uncertain. CDR1 and CDR2 from the germline V gene are SNHLY and FYNNEI. The ends were cut back, 0 bases at V and 1 base at J, with 3 bases in the middle. The CDR3 is 13 residues long. CDR3 sequence reads: CASSEAGNTEAFF. As DNA, the CDR3 is TGTGCCAGCAGTGAAGCAGGGAACACTGAAGCTTTCTTT.

This chain uses TRBV19 with TRBJ1-6, with TRBD1 identical over 8 bases. The trim removed 5 bases at V and 7 bases at J, leaving 4 bases unmatched. Germline CDR1 reads LNHDA; CDR2 reads SQIVND (reference sequence). The CDR3 totals 14 residues. The CDR3 DNA follows: TGTGCCAGTAGTCAGCAGGGGGCAAATTCACCCCTCCACTTT. It specifies CASSQQGANSPLHF.

The chain is built from TRBV15 and TRBJ2-1; D not certain. This CDR3 region has 15 residues. The ends were cut back, 6 bases at V and 0 bases at J, with 12 bases in the middle. CDR1 is LNHNV, CDR2 YYDKDF, per germline (reference sequence). In DNA form, the CDR3 reads TGTGCCACCAGGTCAACTTCAAGCTCCTACAATGAGCAGTTCTTC. Translating gives CATRSTSSSYNEQFF.

This chain uses TRBV10-2 with TRBJ2-3; D is unclear. The germline V and J ends were trimmed by 3 bases and 1 base, with 14 bases remaining between them. This CDR3 is 16 amino acids long. Germline lookup yields CDR1 WSHSY and CDR2 SAAADI. The CDR3 loop reads CASSELSDTGTDTQYF. DNA for the CDR3: TGCGCCAGCAGTGAACTCAGCGACACCGGCACAGATACGCAGTATTTT.

The chain has TRBV7-6 and TRBJ2-3; D unresolved. Germline loops: CDR1 SGHVS, CDR2 FNYEAQ. This CDR3 contains 13 residues. Between the trimmed V and J ends, which lost 0 bases and 3 bases, there was a span of 4 bases. CDR3 nucleotide sequence: TGTGCCAGCAGCTTAGCGAGAACAGATACGCAGTATTTT. Translated, it gives CASSLARTDTQYF.

This clone was recorded only once. This chain links TRBV6-5 with TRBJ2-1, with D possibly matching TRBD2 (6 bases). V gave up 6 bases and J gave up 3 bases, with 12 bases separating them. Germline V CDR1 and CDR2: MNHEY, SVGAGI. CDR3 length equals 14 residues. The CDR3 sequence: CASSLLRGYNEQFF. Written as DNA, the CDR3 is TGTGCCAGCAGCCTACTGCGGGGCTACAATGAGCAGTTCTTC.

V and J are TRBV2 and TRBJ2-5, with 10 bases matching TRBD2. Germline CDR1 reads SNHLY; CDR2 reads FYNNEI. The CDR3 extends over 13 amino acids. Germline trimming cut 6 bases from V and 8 bases from J; bases unmatched to any gene: 6. CDR3 in amino acids: CASSSSGRFTQYF. The CDR3 DNA is TGTGCCAGCAGCTCTAGCGGGAGATTCACCCAGTACTTC.